This TCR beta chain appears in the sequencing data of a study of T-cell memory formation after mild COVID-19. Background on the study: TCR clustering was largely donor specific.

Notes on the study in general: SARS-CoV-2 specificity was not confirmed for second-wave clones peaking on day 37.

There are many counts of this clonotype. The antigen is unknown. Deletions cut 0 bases from V and 0 bases from J, with 6 bases between. This CDR3 has 13 residues. The V gene's germline CDR1 is GTSNPN and CDR2 SVGIG (reference sequence). MiXCR, applied by TCRdb to the 5' RACE reads, yields one record per CDR3 protein. The table lists about 14,000 distinct CDR3 sequences, around 20% of them singletons, with 49% in the top ten. The chain employs TRBV30 and TRBJ2-7; D remains unclear. The sequence derives from an adult woman who had mild COVID-19 (a few samples of this study predate the infection). Cell type and time point are not known. What was sequenced was PBMCs or a T cell subset sorted from them (not recorded which). In DNA form, the CDR3 reads TGTGCCTGGAGTGTACTTATCTCCTACGAGCAGTACTTC. The encoded protein is CAWSVLISYEQYF.